These 14 T cell receptor beta chains were sequenced from one sample in a study of T cell changes during pregnancy in multiple sclerosis. Measured with immunoSEQ multiplex PCR; TCRdb has only the in-frame clones, and not every one. Of around 100,000 clones in the sample, 90% to 95% were seen once. The source was peripheral blood, collected in the third trimester of pregnancy. These receptor sequences come from a female donor with multiple sclerosis, enrolled in a pregnancy study.

The chain links TRBV29-1 to TRBJ2-5; a weak D match, TRBD1 (6 bases). CDR1 and CDR2 from the germline V gene are SQVTM and ANQGSEA. Deletions cut 8 bases from V and 5 bases from J, with 15 bases between. The CDR3 is made up of 12 amino acids. Here the CDR3 reads CSIHRVVETQYF. The CDR3 coding sequence is TGCAGCATTCACAGGGTGGTGGAGACCCAGTACTTC.

This clone was seen just once. The chain links TRBV7-7 to TRBJ2-2, with a tentative D call TRBD1 (6 bases). The CDR3 consists of 14 residues. CDR1 SSHAT and CDR2 FNYEAQ come from the germline V gene (reference sequence). Trimming removed 8 bases at V and 1 base at J, with 11 bases between. CDR3 protein: CASSGARNTGELFF. The CDR3 DNA reads as TGTGCCAGCTCAGGGGCGAGGAACACCGGGGAGCTGTTTTTT.

This CDR3 is CASSLQRYGGDYNEQFF. The CDR3 region has the DNA TGCGCCAGCAGCTTGCAGAGGTATGGCGGGGACTACAATGAGCAGTTCTTC. The chain uses TRBV5-1 and TRBJ2-1, with a weak D call TRBD2 (6 bases). Trimming left V 1 base short and J 3 bases short, with 17 bases between. Germline CDR1 SGHRS, CDR2 YFSETQ. This CDR3 region has 17 residues.

This chain uses TRBV4-1 with TRBJ2-2; 10 bases agree with TRBD2. CDR1 and CDR2 (germline): MGHRA, YSYEKL. The ends lost 1 base at V and 5 bases at J; junction bases unmatched: 13. The CDR3 consists of 19 residues. This CDR3 reads CASSQGGLADSRGTGELFF. CDR3 coding DNA: TGCGCCAGCAGCCAAGGAGGACTAGCGGATTCAAGGGGGACCGGGGAGCTGTTTTTT.

The genes are TRBV6-1 and TRBJ1-2; TRBD1 matches 8 bases. Germline-derived CDR1 and CDR2 are MNHNS and SASEGT. The V gene end was trimmed by 3 bases and the J gene end by 8 bases; junction bases not matched to a gene: 14. This CDR3 region has 16 residues. CDR3 amino acids: CASSEVDRGMRSGYTF. CDR3 bases: TGTGCCAGCAGTGAGGTTGACAGGGGCATGAGGAGCGGCTACACCTTC.

The chain carries TRBV15 and TRBJ2-5; TRBD2 might be the D (6 bases). Trimming took 6 bases from V and 1 from J, leaving 12 bases between them. Germline V lookup: CDR1 LNHNV, CDR2 YYDKDF (reference sequence). The CDR3 loop spans 14 amino acids. The CDR3 DNA reads as TGTGCCACCAGTCCAGAGGGACTCCAAGAGACCCAGTACTTC. This translates into CATSPEGLQETQYF.

V is TRBV7-2 and J is TRBJ2-5; no clear D gene. With 5 bases removed from V and 0 bases from J, the gap between germline ends came to 10 bases. Germline lookup yields CDR1 SGHTA and CDR2 FQGNSA. This CDR3 is 14 amino acids long. DNA of the CDR3: TGTGCCAGCAGCCGACGGGTCAACCAAGAGACCCAGTACTTC. Translating gives CASSRRVNQETQYF.

The chain has TRBV27 and TRBJ1-5; D remains ambiguous. Trimming removed 4 bases at V and 5 bases at J, with 15 bases between. Germline V gene lookup returns CDR1 MNHEY and CDR2 SMNVEV (reference sequence). The length of the CDR3 is 15 residues. The CDR3 spells CASSYRPDLDQPQHF. The CDR3 bases are TGTGCCAGCAGTTATAGGCCCGACTTGGATCAGCCCCAGCATTTT.

The rearrangement links TRBV7-9 to TRBJ1-2; perhaps TRBD1 as D (5 bases). Trimming shortened V by 5 bases and J by 5 bases, and 15 bases separated the two germline ends. This CDR3 contains 14 residues. Germline lookup yields CDR1 SEHNR and CDR2 FQNEAQ (reference sequence). In nucleotides, the CDR3 is TGTGCCAGCAGCCTCTGGGACTTGGCGTATGGCTACACCTTC. Amino acids: CASSLWDLAYGYTF.

The chain recombines TRBV19 with TRBJ2-3; 11 positions agree with TRBD2. Germline CDR1 and CDR2: LNHDA and SQIVND (reference sequence). Trimming cost V 5 bases and J 2 bases; bases outside gene matches: 3. The CDR3 spans 15 residues. In DNA, the CDR3 is TGTGCCAGTAGTCTACTAGCGGGGGTCACAGATACGCAGTATTTT. Translating it yields CASSLLAGVTDTQYF.

The rearrangement uses TRBV5-1 and TRBJ2-1; 7 bases are a match to TRBD2. The CDR3 loop spans 16 amino acids. Trimming took 4 bases from V and 3 from J; bases not matched to a gene: 10. Germline V gene data show CDR1 as SGHRS and CDR2 as YFSETQ. The DNA of the CDR3 is TGCGCCAGCAGCCCGGGGGGTGAGGTGGGCTACAATGAGCAGTTCTTC. Its translation is CASSPGGEVGYNEQFF.

The chain uses TRBV4-2 and TRBJ2-1; 9 bases are a match to TRBD2. The J segment lost 2 bases and the V segment lost 0 bases, leaving 2 bases of the junction unmatched. Germline CDR1 LGHNA, CDR2 YNFKEQ. The CDR3 length is 16 residues. The CDR3 loop is CASSQDSGRPYNEQFF. CDR3 coding DNA: TGTGCCAGCAGCCAAGATAGCGGGAGACCCTACAATGAGCAGTTCTTC.

The chain uses TRBV6-1 and TRBJ1-2; 9 bases agree with TRBD1. This CDR3 is built from 14 residues. Germline CDR1 and CDR2: MNHNS and SASEGT. V was clipped by 7 bases and J by 3 bases; unmatched bases: 6. CDR3 residues: CASKSRDRDYGYTF. The CDR3 region has the DNA TGTGCCAGCAAGTCCCGGGACAGGGACTATGGCTACACCTTC.

V is TRBV6-1 and J is TRBJ1-2; TRBD1 matches 8 bases. Trimming took 6 bases from V and 4 from J; bases not matched to a gene: 7. CDR3 size: 14 residues. Germline-derived CDR1 and CDR2 are MNHNS and SASEGT. The CDR3 spells CASRTDREIYGYTF. CDR3 nucleotide sequence: TGTGCCAGCAGGACGGACAGGGAGATCTATGGCTACACCTTC.